The text below deals with one T cell receptor beta chain. These data come from a study of blood T cell repertoires in COVID-19. Study-wide background: Samples of COVID-19 (acute and convalescent) were obtained from the United States, Italy and Spain.

CDR3 length: 14 amino acids. Trimming pared 0 bases from V and 7 bases from J, leaving 11 bases between. Germline CDR1 SGHNT, CDR2 YYREEE (reference sequence). Repertoires were generated with immunoSEQ multiplex PCR, while TCRdb's copy carries only in-frame clones and drops some. The sample includes 250,000 or so clones, roughly 80% of them seen just once. The receptor was derived from a woman between 18 and 29 years old with acute or convalescent COVID-19. The V call is TRBV5-4, the J call TRBJ2-1; perhaps TRBD2 as D (5 bases). The sample taken for sequencing was peripheral blood. Here the CDR3 reads CASSLGQTKNEQFF. DNA for the CDR3: TGTGCCAGCAGCTTGGGTCAGACTAAAAATGAGCAGTTCTTC.